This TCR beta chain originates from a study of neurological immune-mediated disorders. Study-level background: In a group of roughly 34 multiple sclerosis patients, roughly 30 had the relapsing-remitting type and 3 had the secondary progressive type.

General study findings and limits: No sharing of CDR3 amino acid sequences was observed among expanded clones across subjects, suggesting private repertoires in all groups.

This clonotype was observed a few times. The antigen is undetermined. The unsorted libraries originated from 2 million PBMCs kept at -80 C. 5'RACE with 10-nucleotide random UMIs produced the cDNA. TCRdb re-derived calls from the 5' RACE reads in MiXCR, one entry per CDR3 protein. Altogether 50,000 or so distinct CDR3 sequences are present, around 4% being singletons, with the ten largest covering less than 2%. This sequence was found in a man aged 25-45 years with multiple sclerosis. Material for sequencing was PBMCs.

This chain's CDR3 is CASSLAGRGSSHEQYF. The CDR3 coding sequence is TGCGCCAGCAGCTTGGCCGGCAGGGGATCTTCTCACGAGCAGTACTTC. This sequence joins TRBV5-1 and TRBJ2-7, with D perhaps TRBD1 (6 bases). The V end was cut by 0 bases, the J end by 5 bases, with 18 bases between. Germline V gene sequence: CDR1 SGHRS, CDR2 YFSETQ. The CDR3 is 16 amino acids. Full variable domain (rest looked up from reference TRBV5-1 and TRBJ2-7): KAGVTQTPRYLIKTRGQQVTLSCSPISGHRSVSWYQQTPGQGLQFLFEYFSETQRNKGNFPGRFSGRQFSNSRSEMNVSTLELGDSALYLCASSLAGRGSSHEQYFGPGTRLTVT.